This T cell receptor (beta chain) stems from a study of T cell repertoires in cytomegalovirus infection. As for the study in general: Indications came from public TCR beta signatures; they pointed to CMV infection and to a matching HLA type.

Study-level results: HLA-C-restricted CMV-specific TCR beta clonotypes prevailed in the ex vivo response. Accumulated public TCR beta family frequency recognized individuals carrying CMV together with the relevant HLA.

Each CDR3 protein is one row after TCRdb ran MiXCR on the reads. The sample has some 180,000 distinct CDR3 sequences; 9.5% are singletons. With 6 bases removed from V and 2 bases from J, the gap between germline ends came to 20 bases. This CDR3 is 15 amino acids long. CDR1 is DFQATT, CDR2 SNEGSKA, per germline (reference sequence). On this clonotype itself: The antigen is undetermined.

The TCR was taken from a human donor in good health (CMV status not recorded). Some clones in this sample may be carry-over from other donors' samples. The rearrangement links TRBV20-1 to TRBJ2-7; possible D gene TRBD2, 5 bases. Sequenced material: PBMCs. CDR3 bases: TGCAGTGCCGTAACGGGAAGGCCGACGCCCTACGAGCAGTACTTC. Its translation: CSAVTGRPTPYEQYF.